The present T cell receptor beta chain was sequenced within a study of cytomegalovirus exposure and HLA in healthy donors. Germline V gene sequence: CDR1 MNHNS, CDR2 SASEGT. The CDR3 runs to 15 residues. V gave up 7 bases and J gave up 4 bases, with 17 bases separating them. Primers for the PCR totalled 60 Vbeta and 13 Jbeta. Only in-frame clones appear in the TCRdb table, and some are missing; sequencing was by immunoSEQ multiplex PCR. The sample lists roughly 190,000 clones; approximately 82% were seen once. Among the donors, all were healthy bone marrow donors. The sample taken for sequencing was PBMCs. This chain connects TRBV6-1 to TRBJ1-3; D perhaps matches TRBD1 (6 bases). The TCR originated in a middle-aged man in good health and CMV-seropositive. CDR3 coding DNA: TGTGCCAGCATTGTAGCCCAGGGGTCCGGAAACACCATATATTTT. Translated, it gives CASIVAQGSGNTIYF.